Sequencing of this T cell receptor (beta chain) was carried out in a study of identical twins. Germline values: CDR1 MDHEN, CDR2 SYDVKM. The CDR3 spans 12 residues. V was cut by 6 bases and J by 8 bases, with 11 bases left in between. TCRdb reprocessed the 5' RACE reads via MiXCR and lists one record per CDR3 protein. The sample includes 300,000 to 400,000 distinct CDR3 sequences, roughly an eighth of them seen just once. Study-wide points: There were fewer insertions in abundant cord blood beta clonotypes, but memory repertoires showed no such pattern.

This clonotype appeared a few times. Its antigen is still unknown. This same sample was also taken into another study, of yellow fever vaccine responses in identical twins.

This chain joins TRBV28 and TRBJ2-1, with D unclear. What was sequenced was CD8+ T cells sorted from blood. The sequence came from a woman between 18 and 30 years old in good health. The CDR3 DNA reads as TGTGCCAGCAGCCATCCTCTAGATGAGCAGTTCTTC. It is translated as CASSHPLDEQFF. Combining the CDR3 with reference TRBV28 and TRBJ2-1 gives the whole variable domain DVKVTQSSRYLVKRTGEKVFLECVQDMDHENMFWYRQDPGLGLRLIYFSYDVKMKEKGDIPEGYSVSREKKERFSLILESASTNQTSMYLCASSHPLDEQFFGPGTRLTVL.